This T cell receptor beta chain was retrieved from a study of control samples from healthy donors and cancer patients. This CDR3 has 16 amino acids. The V and J ends lost 1 base and 3 bases respectively, with 15 bases between them. Germline values: CDR1 SEHNR, CDR2 FQNEAQ (reference sequence). Repertoires were generated with immunoSEQ multiplex PCR, while TCRdb's copy carries only in-frame clones and drops some. The table lists around 140,000 clones, roughly 92% of them singletons, with 5.5% in the top ten. The rearrangement links TRBV7-9 to TRBJ1-2; perhaps TRBD1 as D (5 bases). Sequenced material: blood. The clonotype comes from a young man in good health. CDR3 loop: CASSLGTPGTDYGYTF. DNA of the CDR3: TGTGCCAGCAGCTTAGGGACCCCCGGGACGGACTATGGCTACACCTTC.